The TCR beta chain described here comes from a study of T cells in Graves' hyperthyroidism and ophthalmopathy. Whole-study context: Before treatment of any kind, peripheral blood was taken at initial diagnosis.

Ophthalmopathy patients all had a Clinical Activity Score of at least 3, a NOSPECS grade of at least 4 and disease under 3 months old. The PBMCs were taken from approximately 9.7 ml of fresh peripheral blood. This clonotype was seen ten or more times. The target antigen is unknown. Amplified regions were TCR beta CDR3 sequences from RNA transcripts. A set of HTBI primers served as the primers for a first-round RT-PCR of the TCR CDR3. One entry per CDR3 protein, called by TCRdb with MiXCR from the multiplex PCR reads. The data show a few hundred thousand distinct CDR3 sequences, approximately 15% seen once. J was trimmed by 2 bases and V by 7 bases; bases with no gene match: 10. CDR1 is MDHEN and CDR2 is SYDVKM in the germline V gene. The CDR3 contains 16 residues. Overall study findings and caveats: Within blood appeared most thyroid clonotypes that had expanded above 0.001.

This TCR came from a woman in her forties with Graves' ophthalmopathy. This chain uses TRBV28 with TRBJ2-1; 8 bases map to TRBD2. Sequencing was performed on blood. DNA of the CDR3: TGTGCCAGCACTTTTGTGCGGGGGGCCCCCTACAATGAGCAGTTCTTC. Amino acid sequence: CASTFVRGAPYNEQFF.